This entry concerns a single T cell receptor (beta chain). No cognate antigen has been identified for it. No base qualities exist here, and no much larger clone lies one base off it. The data belong to a study of cytomegalovirus exposure and HLA in healthy donors (dated by TCRdb to about 2017). Regarding the research as a whole: According to a later analysis, one platform produced both the 100 to 150 validation repertoires and the 670 or so repertoires of the first cohort. Besides the first cohort of 666 subjects, a separate validation cohort made up of roughly 120 different subjects was used. High-throughput TCR immunosequencing, statistical association of individual TCRs with disease status, and machine learning were combined to predict cytomegalovirus infection status. The study was designed to test whether signatures of past pathogen exposure could be identified by cataloging public T cell receptors.

Results and caveats for the whole study, not just this receptor: Three of the identified cytomegalovirus-associated TCR beta chains were confirmed in vitro to be specific for cytomegalovirus antigens. A later analysis had no HLA typing for the validation cohort, so co-occurrence there was scored across all 120 repertoires. According to the authors, the approach could potentially be generalized to other disease states and immunological phenotypes. Most TCR sequences were seen in very few donors, while some public TCRs were found in many individuals. Of the cluster scores, roughly 95% were above 0 in a later analysis, which found that TCRs clustered in the first cohort also tended to co-occur in the 120 or so validation repertoires. The study gave a list of under 200 TCR beta chains associated with cytomegalovirus. In both the original and validation cohorts, the classifier was reported to diagnose cytomegalovirus status with high specificity and sensitivity.

The germline V and J ends show losses of 6 bases and 12 bases respectively, and no gene match explains 15 bases of the junction. CDR1 MGHRA and CDR2 YSYEKL are derived from the germline V gene. CDR3 length: 15 amino acids, cysteine to phenylalanine. Only the CDR3 part of the read is kept: 45 bases, read in frame from the first base. The donors were included in the validation cohort of roughly 120 subjects, a group kept apart from the roughly 680-subject first cohort. Libraries came from the immunoSEQ multiplex PCR assay. Turning to the authors' computational methods: A statistical classification framework was built to diagnose cytomegalovirus status from the catalog of TCR beta chain sequences. Sourced from immuneACCESS, this table was stored by TCRdb with only in-frame sequences that have V and J called. A share of the clones is absent; for the studies checked, an unresolved V gene accounts for under half, and the remainder has no known explanation. D and trimming were read from the DNA, whereas the V and J calls and clone size are those reported in that table. Counted in this sample were roughly 100,000 clones; 85% to 90% of them appeared once. Clones ranked in the top ten supply over 3% of the sample.

This sequence was found in a woman aged 18-29 years in good health and CMV-seropositive. The chain couples TRBV4-1 to TRBJ1-4; a stretch of 8 junction bases matches TRBD1. Material: PBMCs. The DNA sequence is given as TGCGCCAGCAGTCCGGGAGGACAGGGTATTCGGCAACTGTTTTTT. The translation is CASSPGGQGIRQLFF.